One sample yielded the 14 T cell receptor beta chains listed below, sequenced in a study of response to subunit inactivated influenza vaccine. TCRdb re-derived calls from the RT-PCR reads in MiXCR, one entry per CDR3 protein. The sample records 650,000 to 800,000 distinct CDR3 sequences, about 15% being singletons. This material consisted of PBMCs from blood, taken 14 to 15 days before vaccination. These receptors originate from a man aged 50 to 60 who received an inactivated influenza vaccine.

V is TRBV7-2 and J is TRBJ2-7, with D uncertain. The V end lost 3 bases, the J end lost 3 bases, and 15 bases lay between the germline ends. Germline CDR1 SGHTA, CDR2 FQGNSA. The CDR3 extends over 15 amino acids. CDR3 coding DNA: TGTGCCAGCAGCTTCATGTCTTCACACTTCTACGAGCAGTACTTC. The encoded protein is CASSFMSSHFYEQYF.

This clonotype turned up a few times. This chain connects TRBV28 to TRBJ2-3, with D perhaps matching TRBD2 (5 bases). CDR3 size: 12 residues. Germline V lookup: CDR1 MDHEN, CDR2 SYDVKM. The V and J ends lost 3 bases and 8 bases respectively, with 9 bases between them. This CDR3 reads CASSFVASTQYF. DNA of the CDR3: TGTGCCAGCAGTTTCGTAGCGAGTACGCAGTATTTT.

This clonotype was seen a handful of times. This sequence joins TRBV20-1 and TRBJ1-5; no clear D. V lost 1 base and J 7 bases, leaving 14 bases between the germline ends. This CDR3 has 14 amino acids. Germline V gives CDR1 DFQATT, CDR2 SNEGSKA (reference sequence). CDR3 sequence: CSARAGGPWQPQHF. CDR3 sequence (DNA): TGCAGTGCTAGAGCAGGCGGACCTTGGCAGCCCCAGCATTTT.

The sample holds a few counts of this clonotype. The chain couples TRBV19 to TRBJ2-2; no definite D call. From germline, CDR1 is LNHDA and CDR2 SQIVND (reference sequence). V shed 10 bases and J shed 0 bases, with 9 bases lying between them. The length of the CDR3 is 13 residues. This CDR3 reads CATGASNTGELFF. CDR3 nucleotides: TGTGCCACCGGCGCCTCGAACACCGGGGAGCTGTTTTTT.

This clonotype was counted between two and nine times. This chain joins TRBV7-9 and TRBJ2-5; the D gene is possibly TRBD1 (5 bases). CDR3 length: 13 amino acids. Trimming pared 3 bases from V and 4 bases from J, leaving 9 bases between. In germline, CDR1 is SEHNR, CDR2 FQNEAQ (reference sequence). CDR3 sequence (DNA): TGTGCCAGCAGCTTGGACAATTCAGAGACCCAGTACTTC. Translated: CASSLDNSETQYF.

The sample holds a few counts of this clonotype. The chain has TRBV2 and TRBJ2-7; TRBD2 matches 8 bases. Trimming removed 6 bases from V and 0 bases from J; junction bases left unmatched: 13. Germline V CDR1 and CDR2: SNHLY, FYNNEI. The CDR3 runs to 17 residues. CDR3 in amino acids: CASRGNWAGGDSYEQYF. In nucleotides, the CDR3 is TGTGCCAGCAGAGGGAATTGGGCGGGAGGCGACTCCTACGAGCAGTACTTC.

In its sample, this clonotype was seen a few times. The rearrangement links TRBV10-3 to TRBJ2-1; 9 bases agree with TRBD2. The CDR3 sequence is 15 residues long. Trimming took 4 bases from V and 2 from J; bases not matched to a gene: 3. In germline, CDR1 is ENHRY, CDR2 SYGVKD. CDR3 residues: CAISGLAAPYNEQFF. The CDR3 DNA reads TGTGCCATCAGTGGACTAGCGGCACCCTACAATGAGCAGTTCTTC.

This chain joins TRBV6-1 and TRBJ1-3, with 7 bases matching TRBD1. CDR3 length: 14 residues. V lost 5 bases, J lost 0 bases, and 1 base stayed unmatched. Germline-derived CDR1 and CDR2 are MNHNS and SASEGT. This CDR3 reads CASSTGVSGNTIYF. The DNA of the CDR3 is TGTGCCAGCAGTACAGGGGTCTCTGGAAACACCATATATTTT.

This clonotype was seen a few times. The chain links TRBV7-2 to TRBJ2-7; D remains ambiguous. The CDR3 is 14 residues long. CDR1 is SGHTA and CDR2 is FQGNSA in the germline V gene. With 1 base removed from V and 3 bases from J, the gap between germline ends came to 10 bases. DNA of the CDR3: TGTGCCAGCAGCTTAGTTGCCAGACACTACGAGCAGTACTTC. Its protein is CASSLVARHYEQYF.

The gene calls are TRBV6-5 and TRBJ1-6; D gene ambiguous. The V end was cut by 0 bases, the J end by 7 bases, with 10 bases between. Germline V gives CDR1 MNHEY, CDR2 SVGAGI. This CDR3 has 15 residues. CDR3 protein: CASSYSGGGNSPLHF. CDR3 DNA: TGTGCCAGCAGTTACTCCGGAGGAGGCAATTCACCCCTCCACTTT.

This rearrangement joins TRBV7-2 to TRBJ2-1; D ambiguous. CDR1 is SGHTA and CDR2 is FQGNSA in the germline V gene. Trimming cost V 5 bases and J 1 base, with 9 bases left between them. This CDR3 spans 14 amino acids. The CDR3 DNA sequence: TGTGCCAGCAGCCCCCTCCGATCCTACAATGAGCAGTTCTTC. Its protein is CASSPLRSYNEQFF.

Details on this clonotype: The junction shows a germline mismatch at one end, possibly a read error. This chain connects TRBV7-6 to TRBJ2-1, with 7 bases lining up with TRBD1. Germline CDR1 and CDR2: SGHVS and FNYEAQ. This CDR3 spans 18 amino acids. CDR3 DNA sequence: TGTGCCAGCAGCCTAGCACAGGGGACCATTACTTCCTACAATGAGCAGTTCTTC. Encoded protein: CASSLAQGTITSYNEQFF.

The chain joins TRBV20-1 to TRBJ2-1; 8 positions match TRBD2. Germline lookup yields CDR1 DFQATT and CDR2 SNEGSKA (reference sequence). After removal of 3 bases from V and 5 bases from J, the junction contained 9 bases not matched to a gene. This CDR3 spans 15 amino acids. CDR3 residues: CSARKVAGLNNEQFF. The CDR3 bases are TGCAGTGCTAGGAAGGTAGCGGGGTTAAACAATGAGCAGTTCTTC.

This clonotype was seen repeatedly, ten times or more. The junction departs from the called germline gene at one end, perhaps through a read error. V and J are TRBV7-2 and TRBJ1-2; no reliable D call. Germline lookup yields CDR1 SGHTA and CDR2 FQGNSA. This CDR3 contains 14 residues. The chain's CDR3 is CASSLAPGVYGYTF. The CDR3 DNA sequence: TGTGCCAGCAGTTTAGCCCCGGGCGTCTATGGCTACACCTTC.